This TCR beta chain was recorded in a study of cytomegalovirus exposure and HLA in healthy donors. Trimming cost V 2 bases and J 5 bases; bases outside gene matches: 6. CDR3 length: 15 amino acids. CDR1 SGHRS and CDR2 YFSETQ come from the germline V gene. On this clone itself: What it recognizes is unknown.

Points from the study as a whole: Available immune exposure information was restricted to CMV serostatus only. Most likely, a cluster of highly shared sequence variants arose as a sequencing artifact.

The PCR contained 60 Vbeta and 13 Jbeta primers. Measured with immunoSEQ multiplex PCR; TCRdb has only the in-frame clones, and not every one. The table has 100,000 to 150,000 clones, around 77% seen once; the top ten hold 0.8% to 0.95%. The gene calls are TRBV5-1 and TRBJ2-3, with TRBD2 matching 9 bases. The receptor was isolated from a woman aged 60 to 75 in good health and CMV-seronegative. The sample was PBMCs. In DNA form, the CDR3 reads TGCGCCAGCAGCTTACCGCGGGAGGGCGGAGATACGCAGTATTTT. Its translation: CASSLPREGGDTQYF. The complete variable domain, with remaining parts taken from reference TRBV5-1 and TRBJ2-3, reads KAGVTQTPRYLIKTRGQQVTLSCSPISGHRSVSWYQQTPGQGLQFLFEYFSETQRNKGNFPGRFSGRQFSNSRSEMNVSTLELGDSALYLCASSLPREGGDTQYFGPGTRLTVL.